This section outlines one TCR beta chain sequence together with its context. This entry is derived from a study of blood T cell repertoires in COVID-19. Trimming cost V 0 bases and J 8 bases; bases outside gene matches: 4. Per the germline V gene, CDR1 is ENHRY and CDR2 is SYGVKD. The CDR3 is made up of 15 amino acids. Generated by immunoSEQ multiplex PCR, the TCRdb table keeps only in-frame clones and is missing some. The data contain under 200,000 clones, over 75% of them singletons. Input material: peripheral blood. This chain links TRBV10-3 with TRBJ2-1, with TRBD2 matching over 10 bases. This clonotype was sampled from a man aged 70 or older who had recovered from COVID-19. For the CDR3, the DNA is TGTGCCATCAGTGAGTCCCAGCGGGAGGGCTATGAGCAGTTCTTC. Translating it yields CAISESQREGYEQFF.